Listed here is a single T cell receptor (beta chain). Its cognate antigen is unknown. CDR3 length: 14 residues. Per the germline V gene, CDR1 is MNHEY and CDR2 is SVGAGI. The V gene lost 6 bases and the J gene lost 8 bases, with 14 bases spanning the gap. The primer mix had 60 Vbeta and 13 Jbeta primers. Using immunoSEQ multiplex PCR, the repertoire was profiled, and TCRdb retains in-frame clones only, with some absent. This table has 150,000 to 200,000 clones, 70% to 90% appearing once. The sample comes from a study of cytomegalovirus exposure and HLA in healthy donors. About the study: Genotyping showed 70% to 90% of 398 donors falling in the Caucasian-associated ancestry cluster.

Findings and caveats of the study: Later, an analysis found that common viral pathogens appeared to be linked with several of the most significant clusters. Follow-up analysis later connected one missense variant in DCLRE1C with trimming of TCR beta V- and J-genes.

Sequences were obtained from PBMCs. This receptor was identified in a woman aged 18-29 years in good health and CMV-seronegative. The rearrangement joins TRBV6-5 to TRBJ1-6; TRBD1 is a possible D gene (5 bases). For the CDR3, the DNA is TGTGCCAGCAGCCCAACAGGTCCTCATTCACCCCTCCACTTT. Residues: CASSPTGPHSPLHF.